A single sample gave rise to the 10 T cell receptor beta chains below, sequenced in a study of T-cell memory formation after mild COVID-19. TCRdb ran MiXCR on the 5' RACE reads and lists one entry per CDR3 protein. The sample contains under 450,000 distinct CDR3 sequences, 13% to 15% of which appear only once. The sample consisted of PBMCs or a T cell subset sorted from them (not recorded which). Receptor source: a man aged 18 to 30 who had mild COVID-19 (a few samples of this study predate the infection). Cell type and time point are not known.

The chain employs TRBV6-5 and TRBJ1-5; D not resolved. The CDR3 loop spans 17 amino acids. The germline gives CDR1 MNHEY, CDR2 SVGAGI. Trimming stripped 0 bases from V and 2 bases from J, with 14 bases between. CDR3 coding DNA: TGTGCCAGCAGTTACTCACGGATAGGGCGAGGCAATCAGCCCCAGCATTTT. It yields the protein CASSYSRIGRGNQPQHF.

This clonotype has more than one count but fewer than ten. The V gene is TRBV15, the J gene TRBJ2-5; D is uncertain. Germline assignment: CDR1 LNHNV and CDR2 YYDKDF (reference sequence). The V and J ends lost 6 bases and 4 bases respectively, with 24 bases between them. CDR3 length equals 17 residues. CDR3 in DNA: TGTGCCACCAGTTCCCAGATTCACGGGTCCATACTAGAGACCCAGTACTTC. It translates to CATSSQIHGSILETQYF.

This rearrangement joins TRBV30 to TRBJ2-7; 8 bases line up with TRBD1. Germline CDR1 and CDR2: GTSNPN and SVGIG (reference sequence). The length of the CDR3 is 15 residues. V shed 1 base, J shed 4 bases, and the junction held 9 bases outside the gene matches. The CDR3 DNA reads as TGTGCCTGGAGTGCCCTGACAGGGGTCGGTTACGAGCAGTACTTC. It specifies CAWSALTGVGYEQYF.

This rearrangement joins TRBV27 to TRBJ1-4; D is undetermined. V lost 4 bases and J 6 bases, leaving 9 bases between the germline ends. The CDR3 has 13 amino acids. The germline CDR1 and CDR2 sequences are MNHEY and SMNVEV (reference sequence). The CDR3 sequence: CASSWSEDEKLFF. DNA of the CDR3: TGTGCCAGCAGTTGGTCAGAGGATGAAAAACTGTTTTTT.

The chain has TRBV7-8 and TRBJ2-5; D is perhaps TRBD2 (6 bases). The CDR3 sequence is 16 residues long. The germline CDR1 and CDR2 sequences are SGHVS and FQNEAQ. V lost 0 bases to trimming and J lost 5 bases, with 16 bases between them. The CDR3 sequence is CASSLAVGLVSETQYF. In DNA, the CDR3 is TGTGCCAGCAGCTTAGCTGTGGGACTCGTGTCCGAGACCCAGTACTTC.

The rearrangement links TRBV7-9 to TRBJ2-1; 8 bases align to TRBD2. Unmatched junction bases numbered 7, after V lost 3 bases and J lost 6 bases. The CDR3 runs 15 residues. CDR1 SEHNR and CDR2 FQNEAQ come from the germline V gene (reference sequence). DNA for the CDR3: TGTGCCAGCAGCTTTTCGGGGGGGCCAGTCAATGAGCAGTTCTTC. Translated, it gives CASSFSGGPVNEQFF.

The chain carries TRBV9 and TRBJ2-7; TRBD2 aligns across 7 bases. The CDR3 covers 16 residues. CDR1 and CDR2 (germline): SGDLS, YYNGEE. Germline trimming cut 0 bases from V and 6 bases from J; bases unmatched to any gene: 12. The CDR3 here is CASSVGSSGGRREQYF. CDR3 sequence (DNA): TGTGCCAGCAGCGTAGGGTCATCGGGGGGTAGGCGCGAGCAGTACTTC.

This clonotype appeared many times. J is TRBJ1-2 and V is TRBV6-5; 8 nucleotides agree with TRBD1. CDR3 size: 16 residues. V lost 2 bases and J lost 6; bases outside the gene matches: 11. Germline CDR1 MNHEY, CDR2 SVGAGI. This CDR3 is CASSYDRGNPLDGYTF. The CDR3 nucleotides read TGTGCCAGCAGTTACGACAGGGGCAATCCCCTCGATGGCTACACCTTC.

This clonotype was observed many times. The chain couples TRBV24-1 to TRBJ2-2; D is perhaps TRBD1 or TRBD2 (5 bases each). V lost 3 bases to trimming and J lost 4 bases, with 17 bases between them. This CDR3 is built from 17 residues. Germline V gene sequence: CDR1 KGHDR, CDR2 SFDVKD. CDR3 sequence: CATSDTFYAGSTGELFF. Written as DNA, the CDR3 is TGTGCCACCAGTGATACATTTTACGCAGGGAGCACCGGGGAGCTGTTTTTT.

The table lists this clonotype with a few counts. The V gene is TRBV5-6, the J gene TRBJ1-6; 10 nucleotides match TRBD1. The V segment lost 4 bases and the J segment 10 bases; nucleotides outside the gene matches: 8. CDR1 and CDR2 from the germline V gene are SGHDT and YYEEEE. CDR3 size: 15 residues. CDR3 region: CASSLGDRGGSPLHF. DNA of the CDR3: TGTGCCAGCAGCCTCGGGGACAGGGGTGGGTCACCCCTCCACTTT.